Below, one T cell receptor (beta chain) is given with its context. These data are taken from a study of OX40 agonist ivuxolimab in advanced cancers. The data were produced by immunoSEQ multiplex PCR, yet TCRdb's version contains in-frame clones alone and is incomplete. The sample contains about 67,000 clones, approximately 85% of which appear only once. The source material was CD4+ or CD8+ T cells sorted from blood, sampled in a trial of the OX40 agonist ivuxolimab. The receptor was isolated from an adult with an advanced solid tumor such as melanoma, head and neck, liver or kidney cancer.

The CDR3 reads CASRPRTGGYGYTF. DNA for the CDR3: TGTGCCAGCAGGCCTAGGACAGGGGGTTATGGCTACACCTTC. V gene TRBV6-5 combines with J gene TRBJ1-2, with 10 bases identical to TRBD1. The CDR3 loop spans 14 amino acids. The V segment lost 6 bases and the J segment 5 bases; nucleotides outside the gene matches: 6. CDR1 and CDR2 from the germline V gene are MNHEY and SVGAGI.